Following are 28 T cell receptor beta chains from one sample sequenced in a study of blood T cell repertoires in COVID-19. The data were produced by immunoSEQ multiplex PCR, yet TCRdb's version contains in-frame clones alone and is incomplete. This sample has about 180,000 clones, with 75% to 90% found just once. The sample taken for sequencing was peripheral blood. The source of these receptors is a woman in her sixties or seventies with COVID-19, enrolled during active disease.

This sequence joins TRBV5-6 and TRBJ2-1, with TRBD2 as a possible D gene (6 bases). The germline V gene has CDR1 SGHDT and CDR2 YYEEEE. The CDR3 runs 17 residues. The V end lost 4 bases, the J end lost 4 bases, and 21 bases lay between the germline ends. Here the CDR3 reads CASSPDVAVNLYNEQFF. The CDR3 DNA follows: TGTGCCAGCAGCCCCGACGTAGCGGTAAACCTATACAATGAGCAGTTCTTC.

This clone was counted ten times or more. The chain carries TRBV9 and TRBJ1-5, with TRBD1 matching 11 bases. The CDR3 spans 14 residues. Germline loops: CDR1 SGDLS, CDR2 YYNGEE. After removal of 4 bases from V and 7 bases from J, the junction contained 4 bases not matched to a gene. The CDR3 DNA reads TGTGCCAGCAGCACCGGGACAGGGGGACAGCCCCAGCATTTT. Amino acid sequence: CASSTGTGGQPQHF.

The CDR3: CASSLEGAGEDTQYF. For the CDR3, the DNA is TGTGCCAGCAGCTTAGAAGGAGCGGGAGAGGATACGCAGTATTTT. This sequence joins TRBV7-9 and TRBJ2-3; 8 bases align to TRBD2. Germline values: CDR1 SEHNR, CDR2 FQNEAQ (reference sequence). With 1 base clipped from V and 6 bases from J, the junction kept 6 bases outside the gene matches. The CDR3 spans 15 residues.

V and J are TRBV27 and TRBJ1-5, with 7 nucleotides matching TRBD1. The CDR3 spans 16 residues. The V gene's germline CDR1 is MNHEY and CDR2 SMNVEV (reference sequence). V lost 5 bases, J lost 6 bases, and 13 bases stayed unmatched. The CDR3 sequence is CASSPVTGVGTQPQHF. The CDR3 DNA is TGTGCCAGCAGTCCAGTCACAGGGGTGGGAACTCAGCCCCAGCATTTT.

This rearrangement joins TRBV24-1 to TRBJ1-2, with 7 bases that match TRBD1. V dropped 3 bases and J dropped 8; count of bases not matched to a gene: 5. This CDR3 spans 13 amino acids. The germline V gene encodes CDR1 KGHDR and CDR2 SFDVKD. The CDR3 is CATSDTTGAGYTF. As DNA, the CDR3 is TGTGCCACCAGTGATACAACAGGGGCAGGCTACACCTTC.

V usage is TRBV6-5 and J usage is TRBJ1-1; no definite D call. The V gene's germline CDR1 is MNHEY and CDR2 SVGAGI. Trimming removed 6 bases from V and 4 bases from J, with 12 bases in between. The CDR3 is 13 amino acids. The CDR3 region is CASRSPSGTEAFF. DNA for the CDR3: TGTGCCAGCAGATCCCCTTCGGGCACTGAAGCTTTCTTT.

This chain links TRBV18 with TRBJ2-7; 9 nucleotides match TRBD1. Trimming removed 0 bases from V and 4 bases from J; junction bases left unmatched: 4. Germline loops: CDR1 KGHSH, CDR2 LQKENI. This CDR3 has 15 residues. CDR3 coding DNA: TGTGCCAGCTCACCACCGGGACAGGGACAGTACGAGCAGTACTTC. This sequence encodes CASSPPGQGQYEQYF.

A few counts support this clone. J is TRBJ1-2 and V is TRBV25-1, with D unresolved. This CDR3 has 12 amino acids. The V end was cut by 2 bases, the J end by 3 bases, with 4 bases between. Per the germline V gene, CDR1 is MGHDK and CDR2 is SYGVNS. The DNA for the CDR3 is TGTGCCAGCAGTGAACCCTACTATGGCTACACCTTC. Residues: CASSEPYYGYTF.

This chain connects TRBV5-1 to TRBJ2-3; D perhaps matches TRBD2 (6 bases). V dropped 4 bases and J dropped 6 bases, with 9 bases sitting between them. Germline V gene sequence: CDR1 SGHRS, CDR2 YFSETQ. The CDR3 totals 12 residues. For the CDR3, the DNA is TGCGCCAGCAGCCCGGGGAGGGATACGCAGTATTTT. As protein: CASSPGRDTQYF.

V gene TRBV18 combines with J gene TRBJ1-3, with TRBD1 as a possible D gene (5 bases). The CDR3 contains 13 residues. CDR1 is KGHSH, CDR2 LQKENI, per germline. Trimming took off 5 bases at V and 4 bases at J, with 9 bases between the two ends. CDR3: CASSGGLGNTIYF. CDR3 DNA: TGTGCCAGCTCAGGGGGACTGGGAAACACCATATATTTT.

This clone was detected a few times. The chain recombines TRBV6-5 with TRBJ2-2, with 7 positions matching TRBD1. Trimming at V came to 11 bases and at J to 5 bases, leaving 5 bases not matched to a gene. The CDR3 has 12 amino acids. Germline V gene sequence: CDR1 MNHEY, CDR2 SVGAGI. Written as DNA, the CDR3 is TGTGCCTCAAAACAGGGGACCGGGGAGCTGTTTTTT. Translation: CASKQGTGELFF.

This clone was recorded once. The chain has TRBV6-2 or TRBV6-3 and TRBJ1-2; the D gene is possibly TRBD1 (6 bases). This CDR3 comprises 17 residues. CDR1 is MNHEY, CDR2 SVGEGT, per germline. V was shortened by 2 bases and J by 4 bases, with 20 bases between the two germline ends. CDR3 in amino acids: CASSYVLGQTFFYGYTF. The CDR3, as DNA: TGTGCCAGCAGTTACGTCCTCGGACAGACCTTCTTCTATGGCTACACCTTC.

The chain links TRBV18 to TRBJ2-7; TRBD1 agrees at 10 bases. V shed 3 bases and J 5 bases; nucleotides not matched to a gene: 4. Germline V CDR1 and CDR2: KGHSH, LQKENI. There are 14 residues in the CDR3. This CDR3 reads CASSPSGQGNEQYF. In nucleotides, the CDR3 is TGTGCCAGCTCACCCTCGGGACAGGGGAACGAGCAGTACTTC. The full variable domain, with the rest looked up from reference TRBV18 and TRBJ2-7, is NAGVMQNPRHLVRRRGQEARLRCSPMKGHSHVYWYRQLPEEGLKFMVYLQKENIIDESGMPKERFSAEFPKEGPSILRIQQVVRGDSAAYFCASSPSGQGNEQYFGPGTRLTVT.

The CDR3 coding sequence is TGTGCCAGCAGTTACACGTACCAGGGGAACTCCTACGAGCAGTACTTC. It translates to CASSYTYQGNSYEQYF. The V gene is TRBV6-5, the J gene TRBJ2-7; D may be TRBD1 (6 bases). In germline, CDR1 is MNHEY, CDR2 SVGAGI. V shed 2 bases and J shed 0 bases, with 14 bases lying between them. The CDR3 loop spans 16 amino acids.

The chain is built from TRBV4-2 and TRBJ2-1; a possible D gene is TRBD2 (6 bases). The CDR3 loop spans 16 amino acids. V lost 0 bases to trimming and J lost 4 bases, with 13 bases between them. The germline gives CDR1 LGHNA, CDR2 YNFKEQ. The DNA for the CDR3 is TGTGCCAGCAGCCAAGAGGGAGATAGCGGATACAATGAGCAGTTCTTC. Translated: CASSQEGDSGYNEQFF.

The table lists this clone with a few counts. The CDR3 loop reads CASSYSPTGSKYF. The CDR3 DNA sequence: TGTGCCAGCAGTTACTCGCCGACAGGATCGAAGTACTTC. V is TRBV6-5 and J is TRBJ2-7; TRBD1 might be the D (6 bases). The germline V and J ends were trimmed by 0 bases and 11 bases, with 14 bases remaining between them. This CDR3 is built from 13 residues. Germline V gene lookup returns CDR1 MNHEY and CDR2 SVGAGI.

V gene TRBV7-2 combines with J gene TRBJ2-7; possible D gene TRBD2, 6 bases. V was trimmed by 4 bases and J by 4 bases, leaving 11 bases between them. The CDR3 is 13 amino acids. Germline-derived CDR1 and CDR2 are SGHTA and FQGNSA. The CDR3 here is CASSWGTYYEQYF. The CDR3 DNA reads TGTGCCAGCAGCTGGGGGACTTATTACGAGCAGTACTTC.

The rearrangement joins TRBV4-1 to TRBJ2-7, with 8 bases that match TRBD1. V shed 1 base and J 6 bases; nucleotides not matched to a gene: 14. In germline, CDR1 is MGHRA, CDR2 YSYEKL. The CDR3 contains 17 residues. CDR3 nucleotides: TGCGCCAGCAGCCAAGTCCTCCTACCGGGACAGGTTACCGAGCAGTACTTC. Its translation is CASSQVLLPGQVTEQYF.

A remark on this clone: The junction differs from germline at one of its ends, possibly a read error. V gene TRBV18 combines with J gene TRBJ2-6; perhaps TRBD1 as D (6 bases). This CDR3 has 15 residues. The V gene's germline CDR1 is KGHSH and CDR2 LQKENI. As DNA, the CDR3 is TGTGCCAGCTCCCCACAGGGAGCCGGGGCCAACGTCCTGACTTTC. Its translation: CASSPQGAGANVLTF.

The chain joins TRBV7-2 to TRBJ1-1; 8 bases are a match to TRBD1. In germline, CDR1 is SGHTA, CDR2 FQGNSA. The CDR3 is 15 residues long. The ends lost 4 bases at V and 6 bases at J; junction bases unmatched: 10. CDR3 coding DNA: TGTGCCAGCAGCTCCCGGACAGGGTCATTCTCTGAAGCTTTCTTT. As protein: CASSSRTGSFSEAFF.

V gene TRBV7-2 combines with J gene TRBJ2-2, with 9 bases that match TRBD1. The germline V gene encodes CDR1 SGHTA and CDR2 FQGNSA. The CDR3 is 14 residues long. Trimming cost V 8 bases and J 5 bases; bases outside gene matches: 6. The CDR3: CASEDRGVTGELFF. The CDR3 DNA is TGTGCCAGCGAGGACAGGGGCGTTACCGGGGAGCTGTTTTTT.

In regard to this clone: The same CDR3 is also encoded by other DNA sequences in this sample. The rearrangement joins TRBV18 to TRBJ1-5, with D perhaps TRBD1 (6 bases). The V gene lost 6 bases and the J gene lost 6 bases, with 18 bases spanning the gap. The CDR3 spans 15 residues. Germline V lookup: CDR1 KGHSH, CDR2 LQKENI. The CDR3 reads CASSLDSGASQPQHF. CDR3 DNA sequence: TGTGCCAGCTCCTTGGACAGCGGGGCGTCTCAGCCCCAGCATTTT. Looking up the rest from reference TRBV18 and TRBJ1-5 gives the full variable domain: NAGVMQNPRHLVRRRGQEARLRCSPMKGHSHVYWYRQLPEEGLKFMVYLQKENIIDESGMPKERFSAEFPKEGPSILRIQQVVRGDSAAYFCASSLDSGASQPQHFGDGTRLSIL.

The J gene is TRBJ1-2, the V gene TRBV9; TRBD1 matches at 8 bases. The CDR3 sequence is 14 residues long. After removal of 0 bases from V and 4 bases from J, the junction contained 2 bases not matched to a gene. Germline loops: CDR1 SGDLS, CDR2 YYNGEE. The CDR3 DNA follows: TGTGCCAGCAGCGTAGGGGGACAGGTCTATGGCTACACCTTC. Translated: CASSVGGQVYGYTF.

The V gene is TRBV3-1 (or the pseudogene TRBV3-2), the J gene TRBJ1-6, with 7 bases lining up with TRBD1. This CDR3 contains 16 residues. With 4 bases clipped from V and 6 bases from J, the junction kept 9 bases outside the gene matches. Germline V lookup: CDR1 LGHDT, CDR2 YNNKEL (reference sequence). CDR3 residues: CASSRGVGQVNSPLHF. The CDR3 coding sequence is TGTGCCAGCAGCCGCGGGGTCGGACAGGTTAATTCACCCCTCCACTTT.

V and J are TRBV7-2 and TRBJ2-7, with D maybe TRBD2 (6 bases). The CDR3 has 14 residues. Germline V gene sequence: CDR1 SGHTA, CDR2 FQGNSA. With 5 bases removed from V and 0 bases from J, the gap between germline ends came to 11 bases. CDR3 nucleotides: TGTGCCAGCAGCGCGGGACTTACCTCCTACGAGCAGTACTTC. Its protein product is CASSAGLTSYEQYF.

The genes are TRBV18 and TRBJ1-5; D uncertain. Germline CDR1 reads KGHSH; CDR2 reads LQKENI. Trimming left V 7 bases short and J 3 bases short, with 13 bases between. The CDR3 totals 14 residues. The CDR3 region is CASFSGSLNQPQHF. As DNA, the CDR3 is TGTGCCAGCTTCTCGGGGAGCCTCAATCAGCCCCAGCATTTT.

This clone was picked up many times. The V gene is TRBV9, the J gene TRBJ1-5; TRBD1 agrees at 7 bases. J was trimmed by 7 bases and V by 0 bases; bases with no gene match: 4. Germline CDR1 reads SGDLS; CDR2 reads YYNGEE. The CDR3 has 14 residues. The CDR3 coding sequence is TGTGCCAGCAGCGTAGGAAAGGGGGCGCAGCCCCAGCATTTT. This gives the protein CASSVGKGAQPQHF.

The V gene is TRBV10-2, the J gene TRBJ2-7; 9 nucleotides align to TRBD2. Germline loops: CDR1 WSHSY, CDR2 SAAADI. Trimming at V came to 7 bases and at J to 3 bases, leaving 7 bases not matched to a gene. The CDR3 runs to 14 residues. The CDR3 DNA reads as TGCGCCAGCACGGAGAGCGGGAGGAGCTACGAGCAGTACTTC. Amino acids: CASTESGRSYEQYF.